Detailed here is one T cell receptor (beta chain). These data originate in a study of CD8 T cells in Susac syndrome. V was shortened by 1 base and J by 1 base, with 8 bases between the two germline ends. This CDR3 spans 13 amino acids. Germline assignment: CDR1 DFQATT and CDR2 SNEGSKA (reference sequence). With random hexamers, roughly 0.5 to 1 ug RNA was reverse transcribed. The immunoSEQ assay covered 54 Vbeta and 13 Jbeta segments for CDR3. TCRdb redid the calling of the immunoSEQ multiplex PCR reads with MiXCR, one entry per CDR3 protein. The sample has hundreds of thousands of distinct CDR3 sequences, roughly nine tenths seen once. CD8+ and CD4+ T cells taken from blood had their TCR beta sequenced. The multiple sclerosis control group comprised treatment-naive patients with stable or active relapsing-remitting disease. The TEMRA cells underwent FACS enrichment, while the CD8+ and CD4+ T cells underwent negative isolation.

The chain combines TRBV20-1 with TRBJ2-7; the D gene is possibly TRBD2 (6 bases). The sequenced material came from CD8+ T cells from PBMCs. This clonotype originated in a human donor with multiple sclerosis. CDR3 region: CSARGRGSYEQYF. The CDR3 DNA is TGCAGTGCTAGAGGGCGGGGATCCTACGAGCAGTACTTC.